This T cell receptor (beta chain) was found in a study of tumor and adjacent non-tumor tissue in lung cancer (dated by TCRdb to the late 2010s). The study in broad terms: The cohort included around eleven adenocarcinoma, a couple of squamous cell carcinoma and 1 small cell lung cancer patients. The 15 enrolled patients, of whom about 10 were men and 5 were women, were aged about 30 to 80 years and were diagnosed with TNM stage I to III disease. Sequencing produced about 120,000,000 productive TCRbeta reads in total, an average of about 4 million reads per sample. Using bulk TCRbeta repertoires from roughly 14 lung cancer patients, the study set lung tumor tissue side by side with matched distant non-tumor lung tissue. TCRbeta CDR3 sequencing was performed on 25 to 35 paired specimens, with one tumor sample and one normal lung sample collected per patient. Here is what the overall study found, with its caveats: Only around 16 patients were in the cohort, and the authors stated that larger samples and more detailed clinical data are needed. In normal lung, the top 100 clones accounted for a significantly larger cumulative share of the repertoire than in tumor tissue. TCR diversity (inverse Simpson) was significantly higher in tumor than in normal lung tissue (roughly 430 vs 170, P = 0.0075, Mann-Whitney U test). TCR diversity was significantly higher in younger patients, and greater tumor TCR diversity was associated with shorter overall survival and shorter disease-free survival. Because peripheral blood was not sequenced, blood TCRbeta repertoires in the lung cancer patients of the study were not examined. Neither the sequencing platform nor unique molecular identifiers are mentioned in the methods.

The CDR3, cysteine through phenylalanine, is 16 amino acids long. Only the CDR3 DNA stays, 48 bases, in frame from base 1. Sequences MNHNY (CDR1) and SVGAGI (CDR2) are obtained from the germline V gene (reference sequence). Library generation was performed with multiplex PCR. TCRdb shows the sequencer as Illumina HiSeq 2500. Following protocols modified from ARM-PCR, the researchers constructed TCRbeta libraries through three rounds of nested PCR with primers (Table S4). Before sequencing, PCR products of 200-500 bp were cut from the gel and purified using the QIAquick gel extraction kit. On the study's bioinformatics: Trimmomatic was used to clean the reads, FLASH was used to merge the reads into complete CDR3 sequences, and MiTCR was used to assign the reads to V(D)J germline segments. VDJtools was used to compute clonal diversity as the inverse Simpson's index. A read counted as productive if the sequence was in-frame and lacked a premature stop codon. Using fastp trimming at Q25 and MiXCR clonotype assembly, TCRdb reanalyzed the public sequencing data and kept in-frame beta chains. Each record represents a unique CDR3 protein, reported with the most common genes and DNA among its rows. The V and J calls reflect TCRdb's pipeline rather than the authors' work. This sample has some 80,000 distinct CDR3 sequences in its table, and roughly 72% of those were observed once. Around 10% of the sample is in the top ten clones.

RNA was isolated from bulk, unsorted tissue, and RNA quality was assessed with a NanoDrop ND-1000 and an Agilent 2100. Newly diagnosed lung cancer patients without prior chemotherapy who had been admitted for thoracic surgery in China between August and November 2014 were enrolled as donors. Patients with previous radiotherapy or chemotherapy, or with another concurrent cancer, were excluded from the study. Surgical tissue pieces of roughly 1-2.2 cm3 were preserved in RNAlater solution and were kept at -80 degrees C until use. Notes on this clonotype: The antigen this receptor binds is unknown. The junction does not match germline at one end; this may be a read error.

The clonotype originates from a woman in her thirties or forties with non-small cell lung cancer. The V and J genes are TRBV6-6 and TRBJ1-5, and 7 junction bases match TRBD1. Sequencing was carried out using lung tumor tissue. The CDR3 region reads CASSQEEGAPGQPQLF. The sequence in DNA is TGTGCCAGCAGCCAAGAAGAGGGGGCTCCAGGGCAGCCCCAGCTTTTT.